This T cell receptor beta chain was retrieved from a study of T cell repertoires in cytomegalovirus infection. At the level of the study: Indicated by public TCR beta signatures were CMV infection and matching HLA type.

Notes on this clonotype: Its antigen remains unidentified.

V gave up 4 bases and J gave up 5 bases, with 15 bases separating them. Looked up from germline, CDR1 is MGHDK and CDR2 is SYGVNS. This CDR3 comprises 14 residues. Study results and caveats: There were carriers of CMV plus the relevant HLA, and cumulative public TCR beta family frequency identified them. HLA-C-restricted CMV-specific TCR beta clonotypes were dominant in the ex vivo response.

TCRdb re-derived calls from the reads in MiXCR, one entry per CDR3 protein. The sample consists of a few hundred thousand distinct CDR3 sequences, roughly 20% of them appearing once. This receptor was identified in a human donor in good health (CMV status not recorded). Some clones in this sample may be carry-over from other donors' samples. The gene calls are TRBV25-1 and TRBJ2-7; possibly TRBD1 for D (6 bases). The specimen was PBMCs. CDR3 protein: CASSVAGTLDEQYF. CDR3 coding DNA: TGTGCCAGCAGTGTCGCCGGGACACTCGACGAGCAGTACTTC.